These 24 T cell receptor beta chains originate from one sample sequenced in a study of chemoradiotherapy in HPV16-positive cancers. Repertoires were generated with immunoSEQ multiplex PCR, while TCRdb's copy carries only in-frame clones and drops some. This table has over 35,000 clones, around three quarters appearing once. Sequencing used blood, obtained from a patient who underwent chemoradiotherapy. The receptors derive from a human donor with HPV-associated anogenital cancer.

This chain uses TRBV6-5 with TRBJ1-4, with 11 bases identical to TRBD1. The J segment lost 8 bases and the V segment lost 2 bases, leaving 7 bases of the junction unmatched. CDR1 and CDR2 from the germline V gene are MNHEY and SVGAGI. The CDR3 totals 16 residues. CDR3 loop: CASSYASGQGAEKLFF. The CDR3 DNA reads as TGTGCCAGCAGTTACGCCTCAGGACAGGGGGCGGAAAAACTGTTTTTT.

The chain recombines TRBV30 with TRBJ2-3; D unresolved. This CDR3 region has 12 residues. Trimming removed 2 bases from V and 9 bases from J, with 12 bases in between. CDR1 and CDR2 from the germline V gene are GTSNPN and SVGIG (reference sequence). CDR3 in DNA: TGTGCCTGGAGTACACAAGTGTCCACGCAGTATTTT. Protein product: CAWSTQVSTQYF.

This clone was counted between two and nine times. The chain uses TRBV19 and TRBJ2-7; 10 positions agree with TRBD1. This CDR3 is 14 amino acids long. With 5 bases clipped from V and 3 bases from J, the junction kept 4 bases outside the gene matches. Germline-derived CDR1 and CDR2 are LNHDA and SQIVND (reference sequence). The DNA for the CDR3 is TGTGCCAGTAGTGACAGGGGGCAACTCTACGAGCAGTACTTC. Residues: CASSDRGQLYEQYF. The whole variable domain, filled in from reference TRBV19 and TRBJ2-7, reads DGGITQSPKYLFRKEGQNVTLSCEQNLNHDAMYWYRQDPGQGLRLIYYSQIVNDFQKGDIAEGYSVSREKKESFPLTVTSAQKNPTAFYLCASSDRGQLYEQYFGPGTRLTVT.

The chain has TRBV27 and TRBJ1-1, with D unclear. The CDR3 consists of 13 residues. The V gene lost 2 bases and the J gene lost 5 bases, with 9 bases spanning the gap. Germline loops: CDR1 MNHEY, CDR2 SMNVEV (reference sequence). CDR3 nucleotides: TGTGCCAGCAGTTTACAGATCATGACTGAAGCTTTCTTT. The encoded protein is CASSLQIMTEAFF.

The chain is built from TRBV7-3 and TRBJ1-1; tentatively, D is TRBD1 (5 bases). The CDR3 sequence is 14 residues long. Looked up from germline, CDR1 is SGHTA and CDR2 is FQGTGA. The V gene lost 3 bases and the J gene lost 1 base, with 9 bases spanning the gap. CDR3 amino acids: CASSLGGRNTEAFF. The CDR3 nucleotides read TGTGCCAGCAGCTTGGGGGGGAGGAACACTGAAGCTTTCTTT.

The chain uses TRBV7-9 and TRBJ2-7, with D possibly matching TRBD1 (5 bases). CDR1 SEHNR and CDR2 FQNEAQ come from the germline V gene (reference sequence). The CDR3 is 13 amino acids. V gave up 5 bases and J gave up 4 bases, with 12 bases separating them. Here the CDR3 reads CASSTDPGYEQYF. The CDR3 coding sequence is TGTGCCAGCAGCACCGACCCAGGGTACGAGCAGTACTTC.

The V and J genes are TRBV11-2 and TRBJ2-2, with D tentatively TRBD1 or TRBD2 (5 bases each). Germline V CDR1 and CDR2: SGHAT, FQNNGV. V lost 1 base, J lost 3 bases, and 12 bases lay in between. The CDR3 consists of 16 residues. Written as DNA, the CDR3 is TGTGCCAGCAGCTTAGGTAGAGGGGCGGACACCGGGGAGCTGTTTTTT. This encodes CASSLGRGADTGELFF.

The CDR3, as DNA: TGTGCCAGTAGTCCTGGGATTAGTCAGCCCCAGCATTTT. It encodes CASSPGISQPQHF. The rearrangement joins TRBV19 to TRBJ1-5; D gene ambiguous. The CDR3 loop spans 13 amino acids. The V gene's germline CDR1 is LNHDA and CDR2 SQIVND (reference sequence). V lost 5 bases and J 6 bases, leaving 11 bases between the germline ends. The full variable domain, with the rest looked up from reference TRBV19 and TRBJ1-5, is DGGITQSPKYLFRKEGQNVTLSCEQNLNHDAMYWYRQDPGQGLRLIYYSQIVNDFQKGDIAEGYSVSREKKESFPLTVTSAQKNPTAFYLCASSPGISQPQHFGDGTRLSIL.

This clone is a singleton in its sample. Mismatch with germline at one junction end may stem from a read error. The J gene is TRBJ2-7, the V gene TRBV7-2; 12 bases align to TRBD1. The length of the CDR3 is 16 residues. Germline-derived CDR1 and CDR2 are SGHTA and FQGNSA. Here the CDR3 DNA reads TGTGCCAGCAGCTTATTCGGGACAGGGGGCTCCCACGAGCAGTACTTC. Protein product: CASSLFGTGGSHEQYF.

The V and J genes are TRBV9 and TRBJ2-3; D is unclear. V lost 0 bases to trimming and J lost 0 bases, with 8 bases between them. The CDR3 has 15 residues. The germline V gene has CDR1 SGDLS and CDR2 YYNGEE. The chain's CDR3 is CASSVVGFSTDTQYF. CDR3 sequence (DNA): TGTGCCAGCAGCGTAGTGGGGTTTAGCACAGATACGCAGTATTTT.

V gene TRBV7-9 combines with J gene TRBJ2-2; possible D gene TRBD1, 5 bases. The CDR3 runs to 13 residues. Trimming took off 11 bases at V and 4 bases at J, with 14 bases between the two ends. Germline values: CDR1 SEHNR, CDR2 FQNEAQ (reference sequence). The CDR3 coding sequence is TGTGCCCAGGCACAGGACCTCACCGGGGAGCTGTTTTTT. Translation gives CAQAQDLTGELFF.

This clone was seen only a few times. This chain links TRBV5-1 with TRBJ2-5; D is ambiguous. The CDR3 totals 13 residues. The ends were cut back, 1 base at V and 2 bases at J, with 6 bases in the middle. Per the germline V gene, CDR1 is SGHRS and CDR2 is YFSETQ. CDR3 DNA: TGCGCCAGCAGCTTGAGTCTACAAGAGACCCAGTACTTC. Its protein is CASSLSLQETQYF.

The chain recombines TRBV5-4 with TRBJ2-7; D perhaps matches TRBD1 (6 bases). CDR1 SGHNT and CDR2 YYREEE come from the germline V gene (reference sequence). The V gene lost 4 bases and the J gene lost 4 bases, with 9 bases spanning the gap. This CDR3 has 12 residues. The CDR3 nucleotides read TGTGCCAGCAGCCAAACAGGGTACGAGCAGTACTTC. Its translation is CASSQTGYEQYF.

The chain carries TRBV5-5 and TRBJ2-7; D is tentatively TRBD1 or TRBD2 (5 bases each). Germline CDR1 reads SGHKS; CDR2 reads YYEKEE (reference sequence). This CDR3 has 14 residues. Trimming pared 4 bases from V and 2 bases from J, leaving 13 bases between. CDR3 protein: CASSRDGGAYEQYF. As DNA, the CDR3 is TGTGCCAGCAGCCGGGACGGCGGAGCCTACGAGCAGTACTTC.

The J gene is TRBJ2-2, the V gene TRBV4-2; TRBD2 matches at 7 bases. The V gene end was trimmed by 1 base and the J gene end by 5 bases; junction bases not matched to a gene: 10. The CDR3 is made up of 17 amino acids. Germline V gives CDR1 LGHNA, CDR2 YNFKEQ. In DNA, the CDR3 is TGTGCCAGCAGCCAAGCTGGTATCGGACTAGGGACCGGGGAGCTGTTTTTT. Translation: CASSQAGIGLGTGELFF.

The chain links TRBV5-1 to TRBJ2-3, with D possibly being TRBD2 (7 bases). Germline V CDR1 and CDR2: SGHRS, YFSETQ. The CDR3 consists of 13 residues. Trimming left V 5 bases short and J 4 bases short, with 11 bases between. The CDR3 DNA is TGCGCCAGCAGGAAAGGGGGGGCAGATACGCAGTATTTT. Amino acid sequence: CASRKGGADTQYF.

The CDR3 protein is CASSLVKQLGQPQHF. The DNA for the CDR3 is TGTGCCAGCAGCTTAGTAAAGCAGCTAGGGCAGCCCCAGCATTTT. The genes are TRBV7-2 and TRBJ1-5; D is uncertain. V was trimmed by 1 base and J by 7 bases, leaving 14 bases between them. The CDR3 is 15 amino acids. Germline loops: CDR1 SGHTA, CDR2 FQGNSA. Complete variable domain (other parts from reference TRBV7-2 and TRBJ1-5): GAGVSQSPSNKVTEKGKDVELRCDPISGHTALYWYRQSLGQGLEFLIYFQGNSAPDKSGLPSDRFSAERTGGSVSTLTIQRTQQEDSAVYLCASSLVKQLGQPQHFGDGTRLSIL.

In its sample, this clone was seen a few times. The J gene is TRBJ1-3, the V gene TRBV2; D is uncertain. CDR1 is SNHLY and CDR2 is FYNNEI in the germline V gene. The CDR3 has 14 amino acids. Between the trimmed V and J ends, which lost 6 bases and 0 bases, there was a span of 9 bases. The CDR3 DNA reads TGTGCCAGCAGGGACGGGAGCTCTGGAAACACCATATATTTT. Translated: CASRDGSSGNTIYF. The full variable domain, rest sourced from reference TRBV2 and TRBJ1-3, is EPEVTQTPSHQVTQMGQEVILRCVPISNHLYFYWYRQILGQKVEFLVSFYNNEISEKSEIFDDQFSVERPDGSNFTLKIRSTKLEDSAMYFCASRDGSSGNTIYFGEGSWLTVV.

This clone has just one count. The chain carries TRBV6-1 and TRBJ2-1, with a tentative D call TRBD2 (6 bases). V was cut by 4 bases and J by 9 bases, with 13 bases left in between. This CDR3 spans 13 amino acids. Germline lookup yields CDR1 MNHNS and CDR2 SASEGT. The CDR3 sequence: CASSALQGGEQFF. The CDR3, as DNA: TGTGCCAGCAGTGCACTCCAGGGAGGTGAGCAGTTCTTC.

CDR3 protein: CAISDPNRGESPLHF. The CDR3 coding sequence is TGTGCCATCAGTGACCCCAACAGGGGAGAATCACCCCTCCACTTT. This chain uses TRBV10-3 with TRBJ1-6; 7 bases are a match to TRBD1. Germline CDR1 is ENHRY and CDR2 is SYGVKD. The junction had 9 bases not matched to a gene; V was cut back by 3 bases and J by 10 bases. The CDR3 has 15 amino acids.

CDR3 region: CASSLLQGAGTEAFF. The CDR3 DNA reads TGTGCCAGCAGCTTACTACAGGGGGCGGGAACTGAAGCTTTCTTT. The J gene is TRBJ1-1, the V gene TRBV7-9; 9 bases are a match to TRBD1. This CDR3 spans 15 amino acids. With V trimmed by 2 bases and J by 5 bases, 6 bases remained unmatched. CDR1 is SEHNR, CDR2 FQNEAQ, per germline (reference sequence). Based on the CDR3 plus reference TRBV7-9 and TRBJ1-1, the full variable domain is DTGVSQNPRHKITKRGQNVTFRCDPISEHNRLYWYRQTLGQGPEFLTYFQNEAQLEKSRLLSDRFSAERPKGSFSTLEIQRTEQGDSAMYLCASSLLQGAGTEAFFGQGTRLTVV.

This clone was observed a handful of times. The chain couples TRBV29-1 to TRBJ1-2; the D gene is possibly TRBD1 (6 bases). Trimming left V 3 bases short and J 4 bases short, with 9 bases between. CDR3 length equals 12 residues. Germline V gene data show CDR1 as SQVTM and CDR2 as ANQGSEA. CDR3 sequence reads: CSVDRGVYGYTF. The CDR3 bases are TGCAGCGTTGACAGGGGTGTCTATGGCTACACCTTC.

The genes are TRBV6-1 and TRBJ2-7; D is perhaps TRBD1 (6 bases). Germline assignment: CDR1 MNHNS and CDR2 SASEGT. V was trimmed by 0 bases and J by 4 bases, leaving 16 bases between them. The CDR3 runs to 16 residues. This CDR3 is CASSEALIRQAYEQYF. CDR3 nucleotide sequence: TGTGCCAGCAGTGAAGCGCTCATAAGACAGGCATACGAGCAGTACTTC.

The chain uses TRBV27 and TRBJ1-3; the match to TRBD1 covers 8 bases. The germline V gene has CDR1 MNHEY and CDR2 SMNVEV (reference sequence). Trimming removed 5 bases from V and 4 bases from J; junction bases left unmatched: 10. The length of the CDR3 is 16 residues. CDR3 DNA sequence: TGTGCCAGCAGTCGATGGACAGGGACATTGGGAAACACCATATATTTT. Translated: CASSRWTGTLGNTIYF.